This T cell receptor beta chain was sequenced in a study of T cells in Graves' hyperthyroidism and ophthalmopathy. CDR1 DFQATT and CDR2 SNEGSKA come from the germline V gene (reference sequence). V dropped 3 bases and J dropped 4 bases, with 16 bases sitting between them. The CDR3 covers 15 residues. Amplification of TCR beta CDR3 regions was performed using RNA transcripts as template. Initially, a first-round RT-PCR of the TCR CDR3 employed the HTBI primer set. TCRdb processed the multiplex PCR reads anew with MiXCR; each CDR3 protein has one entry. The table records about 47,000 distinct CDR3 sequences, roughly 51% of them present only once.

Sequenced: peripheral blood or thyroid tissue (not recorded which). The chain employs TRBV20-1 and TRBJ2-1; maybe TRBD2 (5 bases). This receptor was taken from a man aged 18 to 29 with Graves' hyperthyroidism. CDR3 sequence: CSASRRGSIYNEQFF. Here the CDR3 DNA reads TGCAGTGCTAGCCGCCGGGGTAGCATATACAATGAGCAGTTCTTC.